A selection of T cell receptor beta chains follows, all from one sample in a study of T-cell memory formation after mild COVID-19. Each CDR3 protein is one row after TCRdb ran MiXCR on the 5' RACE reads. This table holds fewer than 600,000 distinct CDR3 sequences, about a fifth found once. Input material: PBMCs or a T cell subset sorted from them (not recorded which). The receptors here all came from an adult woman who had mild COVID-19 (a few samples of this study predate the infection). Cell type and time point are not known. The CDR3 runs from the conserved cysteine through the conserved F or W. The order of the fields is D gene, V gene, clone size, J gene, CDR3 protein, CDR3 DNA. The D gene is left open where the match is weak. Part of the rows lack a size; the others show once, few, many or a class for expanded clones.

d_gene: TRBD2; v_gene: TRBV5-1; abundance: few; j_gene: TRBJ2-5; CDR3aa: CASSAPGTSGYQETQYF; CDR3nt: TGCGCCAGCAGCGCCCCCGGGACTAGCGGCTACCAAGAGACCCAGTACTTC
d_gene: TRBD2; v_gene: TRBV24-1; abundance: few; j_gene: TRBJ2-1; CDR3aa: CATRETAGRNEQFF; CDR3nt: TGTGCCACCAGGGAGACAGCGGGAAGGAATGAGCAGTTCTTC
d_gene: -; v_gene: TRBV5-5; abundance: -; j_gene: TRBJ2-1; CDR3aa: CASSLARLALYNEQFF; CDR3nt: TGTGCCAGCAGCTTGGCCCGGCTAGCGCTTTACAATGAGCAGTTCTTC
d_gene: -; v_gene: TRBV3-1; abundance: -; j_gene: TRBJ1-2; CDR3aa: CASSRTVNYGYTF; CDR3nt: TGTGCCAGCAGCCGGACGGTTAACTATGGCTACACCTTC
d_gene: TRBD1; v_gene: TRBV20-1; abundance: -; j_gene: TRBJ1-1; CDR3aa: CSAPGQGANTEAFF; CDR3nt: TGCAGTGCACCCGGACAGGGAGCGAACACTGAAGCTTTCTTT
d_gene: TRBD1; v_gene: TRBV7-9; abundance: -; j_gene: TRBJ2-5; CDR3aa: CASSLALWGQQETQYF; CDR3nt: TGTGCCAGCAGCTTAGCGCTTTGGGGACAGCAAGAGACCCAGTACTTC
d_gene: -; v_gene: TRBV18; abundance: once; j_gene: TRBJ1-2; CDR3aa: CASSPPLVTNYGYTF; CDR3nt: TGTGCCAGCTCACCACCGTTGGTAACTAACTATGGCTACACCTTC
d_gene: -; v_gene: TRBV19; abundance: -; j_gene: TRBJ2-7; CDR3aa: CASSIGPRGVREQYF; CDR3nt: TGTGCCAGTAGTATTGGTCCTAGGGGGGTCCGGGAGCAGTACTTC
d_gene: -; v_gene: TRBV9; abundance: -; j_gene: TRBJ1-5; CDR3aa: CASSVGGAPGQPQHF; CDR3nt: TGTGCCAGCAGCGTAGGGGGGGCACCGGGTCAGCCCCAGCATTTT
d_gene: -; v_gene: TRBV24-1; abundance: few; j_gene: TRBJ1-5; CDR3aa: CATAGQTNQPQHF; CDR3nt: TGTGCCACCGCCGGACAGACCAATCAGCCCCAGCATTTT
d_gene: -; v_gene: TRBV29-1; abundance: few; j_gene: TRBJ1-3; CDR3aa: CSVNRDSSNTIYF; CDR3nt: TGCAGCGTTAACCGGGACTCCAGTAACACCATATATTTT
d_gene: -; v_gene: TRBV13; abundance: few; j_gene: TRBJ2-1; CDR3aa: CASSSRGFNEQFF; CDR3nt: TGTGCCAGCAGCTCAAGGGGGTTCAATGAGCAGTTCTTC
d_gene: -; v_gene: TRBV4-1; abundance: -; j_gene: TRBJ2-1; CDR3aa: CASSQPTRGRGEQFF; CDR3nt: TGCGCCAGCAGCCAGCCGACTCGCGGGCGGGGTGAGCAGTTCTTC
d_gene: TRBD1; v_gene: TRBV12-3/TRBV12-4; abundance: -; j_gene: TRBJ2-7; CDR3aa: CASRQDRDYEQYF; CDR3nt: TGTGCCAGCAGGCAAGACAGGGACTACGAGCAGTACTTC
d_gene: TRBD1; v_gene: TRBV6-5; abundance: -; j_gene: TRBJ2-7; CDR3aa: CASSYYGTGYHEQYF; CDR3nt: TGTGCCAGCAGTTACTATGGGACAGGGTACCACGAGCAGTACTTC
d_gene: -; v_gene: TRBV15; abundance: -; j_gene: TRBJ1-1; CDR3aa: CATSGSSNTEAFF; CDR3nt: TGTGCCACCAGCGGCAGCTCTAACACTGAAGCTTTCTTT
d_gene: -; v_gene: TRBV7-9; abundance: few; j_gene: TRBJ2-5; CDR3aa: CASSLPLRETQYF; CDR3nt: TGTGCCAGCAGCCTACCCCTAAGGGAGACCCAGTACTTC
d_gene: -; v_gene: TRBV7-9; abundance: many; j_gene: TRBJ2-7; CDR3aa: CASSWDLNYEQYF; CDR3nt: TGTGCCAGCAGCTGGGACCTCAACTACGAGCAGTACTTC
d_gene: -; v_gene: TRBV15; abundance: -; j_gene: TRBJ1-3; CDR3aa: CATRFGAGNTIYF; CDR3nt: TGTGCCACCAGGTTTGGAGCTGGAAACACCATATATTTT
d_gene: TRBD2; v_gene: TRBV4-3; abundance: few; j_gene: TRBJ2-7; CDR3aa: CASSPDTSGFFYEQYF; CDR3nt: TGCGCCAGCAGCCCGGACACTAGCGGGTTCTTCTACGAGCAGTACTTC
d_gene: TRBD1; v_gene: TRBV5-6; abundance: few; j_gene: TRBJ1-4; CDR3aa: CASSNSGTGPNEKLFF; CDR3nt: TGTGCCAGCAGCAATTCTGGGACAGGGCCTAATGAAAAACTGTTTTTT
d_gene: -; v_gene: TRBV7-9; abundance: few; j_gene: TRBJ1-1; CDR3aa: CASSWLRRKGSRGPEAFF; CDR3nt: TGTGCCAGCAGCTGGCTGAGAAGAAAGGGAAGTCGGGGGCCGGAAGCTTTCTTT